The 20 T cell receptor beta chains in this list originate from one sample, sequenced in a study of cytomegalovirus exposure and HLA in healthy donors. TCRdb keeps only in-frame clones here, not all; method: immunoSEQ multiplex PCR. The sample has 250,000 to 300,000 clones; approximately 83% are singletons. Sequences were obtained from PBMCs. These TCRs come from a woman aged 18-30 years in good health and CMV-seronegative.

The V and J genes are TRBV11-2 and TRBJ2-1; 8 bases are a match to TRBD1. V was clipped by 3 bases and J by 6 bases; unmatched bases: 1. The CDR3 runs to 13 residues. Per germline, CDR1 SGHAT and CDR2 FQNNGV. The DNA for the CDR3 is TGTGCCAGCAGCTTCACAGGGGGCAATGAGCAGTTCTTC. This gives the protein CASSFTGGNEQFF.

The chain couples TRBV30 to TRBJ1-3, with unresolved D. V was pared by 0 bases and J by 4 bases, with 10 bases between. This CDR3 is 14 amino acids long. Germline V gene data show CDR1 as GTSNPN and CDR2 as SVGIG (reference sequence). Here the CDR3 DNA reads TGTGCCTGGAGTGTACTAACCCTGGGAAACACCATATATTTT. Its translation is CAWSVLTLGNTIYF.

There are a few counts of this clone. This chain links TRBV7-6 with TRBJ2-7, with D unclear. There are 12 residues in the CDR3. Germline values: CDR1 SGHVS, CDR2 FNYEAQ. Trimming removed 4 bases at V and 3 bases at J, with 7 bases between. The CDR3, as DNA: TGTGCCAGCAGCTCCTCGGGCTACGAGCAGTACTTC. This gives the protein CASSSSGYEQYF.

This sequence joins TRBV11-1 and TRBJ2-5; perhaps TRBD2 as D (5 bases). V lost 5 bases and J lost 3, with 13 bases in between. The CDR3 runs 14 residues. Germline assignment: CDR1 SGHAT and CDR2 FQDESV (reference sequence). CDR3 sequence: CASSAPPGKETQYF. Here the CDR3 DNA reads TGTGCCAGCAGCGCCCCCCCGGGGAAAGAGACCCAGTACTTC. Full variable domain (outside the CDR3, taken from reference TRBV11-1 and TRBJ2-5): EAEVAQSPRYKITEKSQAVAFWCDPISGHATLYWYRQILGQGPELLVQFQDESVVDDSQLPKDRFSAERLKGVDSTLKIQPAELGDSAMYLCASSAPPGKETQYFGPGTRLLVL.

This clone was seen just once. The chain has TRBV7-9 and TRBJ1-6; D gene uncertain. Germline CDR1 SEHNR, CDR2 FQNEAQ (reference sequence). CDR3 length: 14 amino acids. V lost 0 bases to trimming and J lost 6 bases, with 6 bases between them. The CDR3 region has the DNA TGTGCCAGCAGCTTAGCGCTCGGTAATTCACCCCTCCACTTT. Its translation: CASSLALGNSPLHF. Based on the CDR3 plus reference TRBV7-9 and TRBJ1-6, the full variable domain is DTGVSQNPRHKITKRGQNVTFRCDPISEHNRLYWYRQTLGQGPEFLTYFQNEAQLEKSRLLSDRFSAERPKGSFSTLEIQRTEQGDSAMYLCASSLALGNSPLHFGNGTRLTVT.

This chain uses TRBV30 with TRBJ2-1, with a possible D match to TRBD2 (5 bases). The germline CDR1 and CDR2 sequences are GTSNPN and SVGIG (reference sequence). The length of the CDR3 is 16 residues. With 1 base removed from V and 0 bases from J, the gap between germline ends came to 13 bases. CDR3 sequence (DNA): TGTGCCTGGAGTGGAGAGCGGCTAAGCTCCTACAATGAGCAGTTCTTC. Residues: CAWSGERLSSYNEQFF.

The chain carries TRBV28 and TRBJ1-6; no definite D call. The CDR3 is made up of 18 amino acids. V shed 5 bases and J shed 0 bases, with 17 bases lying between them. Germline V gives CDR1 MDHEN, CDR2 SYDVKM. The CDR3 DNA reads as TGTGCCAGCAGTCCCGGCGGTATTACCTTCTCCTATAATTCACCCCTCCACTTT. Amino acids: CASSPGGITFSYNSPLHF.

The V gene is TRBV30, the J gene TRBJ1-4, with D uncertain. Trimming pared 0 bases from V and 10 bases from J, leaving 15 bases between. This CDR3 spans 14 amino acids. Looked up from germline, CDR1 is GTSNPN and CDR2 is SVGIG (reference sequence). The CDR3 bases are TGTGCCTGGAGTGTTCAGCAGGAAGTTAGAAAACTGTTTTTT. This codes for CAWSVQQEVRKLFF.

The CDR3 loop reads CASSLGGFQVNQPQHF. As DNA, the CDR3 is TGTGCCAGCAGCTTAGGAGGGTTTCAAGTCAATCAGCCCCAGCATTTT. The chain uses TRBV7-8 and TRBJ1-5; no definite D call. CDR3 size: 16 residues. V was cut by 1 base and J by 3 bases, with 13 bases left in between. Germline CDR1 SGHVS, CDR2 FQNEAQ. Combining the CDR3 with reference TRBV7-8 and TRBJ1-5 gives the whole variable domain GAGVSQSPRYKVAKRGQDVALRCDPISGHVSLFWYQQALGQGPEFLTYFQNEAQLDKSGLPSDRFFAERPEGSVSTLKIQRTQQEDSAVYLCASSLGGFQVNQPQHFGDGTRLSIL.

This chain links TRBV5-6 with TRBJ1-6, with D unclear. Looked up from germline, CDR1 is SGHDT and CDR2 is YYEEEE. This CDR3 is 14 amino acids long. Trimming removed 4 bases at V and 14 bases at J, with 19 bases between. This CDR3 reads CASSAPARTRTLHF. The DNA for the CDR3 is TGTGCCAGCAGCGCGCCGGCTCGGACTAGGACCCTCCACTTT. The full variable domain, its missing parts supplied by reference TRBV5-6 and TRBJ1-6, is DAGVTQSPTHLIKTRGQQVTLRCSPKSGHDTVSWYQQALGQGPQFIFQYYEEEERQRGNFPDRFSGHQFPNYSSELNVNALLLGDSALYLCASSAPARTRTLHFGNGTRLTVT.

This chain uses TRBV2 with TRBJ1-1; TRBD1 matches at 7 bases. The junction had 4 bases not matched to a gene; V was cut back by 8 bases and J by 4 bases. Germline V gene lookup returns CDR1 SNHLY and CDR2 FYNNEI. The CDR3 runs 12 residues. The CDR3, as DNA: TGTGCCAGCTCGAACAGGGGCACTGAAGCTTTCTTT. Amino acids: CASSNRGTEAFF. Together with reference TRBV2 and TRBJ1-1, the CDR3 gives the full variable domain: EPEVTQTPSHQVTQMGQEVILRCVPISNHLYFYWYRQILGQKVEFLVSFYNNEISEKSEIFDDQFSVERPDGSNFTLKIRSTKLEDSAMYFCASSNRGTEAFFGQGTRLTVV.

This chain links TRBV27 with TRBJ1-4, with D possibly matching TRBD1 (5 bases). The V and J ends lost 3 bases and 5 bases respectively, with 10 bases between them. The CDR3 is made up of 14 amino acids. The V gene's germline CDR1 is MNHEY and CDR2 SMNVEV (reference sequence). In DNA form, the CDR3 reads TGTGCCAGCAGTTTTGGCAGGGAAAATGAAAAACTGTTTTTT. The encoded protein is CASSFGRENEKLFF.

The chain combines TRBV29-1 with TRBJ2-7, with 10 positions matching TRBD1. Looked up from germline, CDR1 is SQVTM and CDR2 is ANQGSEA. V was pared by 4 bases and J by 2 bases, with 5 bases of the junction left unmatched. The CDR3 runs 14 residues. The CDR3 sequence is CSVVGQGDPYEQYF. CDR3 coding DNA: TGCAGCGTTGTAGGACAGGGGGACCCCTACGAGCAGTACTTC.

The chain links TRBV6-5 to TRBJ2-7; 11 bases fit TRBD2. Germline CDR1 and CDR2: MNHEY and SVGAGI. Trimming took 0 bases from V and 5 from J; bases not matched to a gene: 6. This CDR3 has 16 amino acids. For the CDR3, the DNA is TGTGCCAGCAGTTACTCGATAGCGGGAGGGCTCGACGAGCAGTACTTC. Its translation: CASSYSIAGGLDEQYF.

The rearrangement joins TRBV7-9 to TRBJ1-3, with no clear D. With 3 bases removed from V and 8 bases from J, the gap between germline ends came to 11 bases. This CDR3 comprises 13 residues. Germline CDR1 reads SEHNR; CDR2 reads FQNEAQ (reference sequence). CDR3 sequence reads: CASSFRGSDTIYF. CDR3 DNA: TGTGCCAGCAGCTTTCGGGGTTCTGACACCATATATTTT.

The gene calls are TRBV5-6 and TRBJ2-7; weak D call: TRBD2 (6 bases). V gave up 4 bases and J gave up 3 bases, with 11 bases separating them. CDR1 and CDR2 from the germline V gene are SGHDT and YYEEEE. The CDR3 extends over 13 amino acids. CDR3 nucleotides: TGTGCCAGCAGCACGGGACTGGACTACGAGCAGTACTTC. Translated: CASSTGLDYEQYF.

This clone was observed a few times. The V gene is TRBV6-5, the J gene TRBJ1-5; D is possibly TRBD1 (6 bases). This CDR3 contains 12 residues. Trimming shortened V by 6 bases and J by 7 bases, and 10 bases separated the two germline ends. Germline V gene sequence: CDR1 MNHEY, CDR2 SVGAGI. CDR3 region: CASRQGLQPQHF. CDR3 DNA sequence: TGTGCCAGCAGACAGGGACTACAGCCCCAGCATTTT.

V usage is TRBV7-2 and J usage is TRBJ1-6; no firm D call. Trimming cost V 2 bases and J 4 bases, with 12 bases left between them. CDR3 length: 16 residues. CDR1 is SGHTA, CDR2 FQGNSA, per germline. CDR3 sequence (DNA): TGTGCCAGCAGCTTACCTCAGAAACATTATAATTCACCCCTCCACTTT. As protein: CASSLPQKHYNSPLHF.

This clone has only a few counts. The V and J genes are TRBV10-2 and TRBJ2-7; TRBD2 aligns across 11 bases. Germline loops: CDR1 WSHSY, CDR2 SAAADI. The CDR3 has 14 residues. V gave up 7 bases and J gave up 0 bases; unmatched junction bases: 2. The CDR3 is CASIAGGSSYEQYF. The DNA for the CDR3 is TGCGCCAGCATAGCGGGAGGGAGCTCCTACGAGCAGTACTTC.

CDR3 in DNA: TGTGCCAGCAGAACCCAGGGTAGGGAGACCCAGTACTTC. It specifies CASRTQGRETQYF. The chain has TRBV6-1 and TRBJ2-5; TRBD1 is a possible D gene (5 bases). The germline V gene encodes CDR1 MNHNS and CDR2 SASEGT. Trimming pared 6 bases from V and 5 bases from J, leaving 13 bases between. The CDR3 sequence is 13 residues long.